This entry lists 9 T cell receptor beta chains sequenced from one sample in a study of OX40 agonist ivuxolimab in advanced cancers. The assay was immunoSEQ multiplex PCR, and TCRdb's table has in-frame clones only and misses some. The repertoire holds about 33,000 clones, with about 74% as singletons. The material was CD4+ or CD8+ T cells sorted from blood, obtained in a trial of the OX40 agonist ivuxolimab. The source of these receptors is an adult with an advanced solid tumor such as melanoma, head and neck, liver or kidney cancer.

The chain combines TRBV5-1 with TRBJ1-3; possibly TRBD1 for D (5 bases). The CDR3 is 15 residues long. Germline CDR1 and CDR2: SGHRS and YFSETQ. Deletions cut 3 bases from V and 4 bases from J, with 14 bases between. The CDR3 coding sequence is TGCGCCAGCAGCTATATCAGGGTTATCGGAAACACCATATATTTT. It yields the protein CASSYIRVIGNTIYF.

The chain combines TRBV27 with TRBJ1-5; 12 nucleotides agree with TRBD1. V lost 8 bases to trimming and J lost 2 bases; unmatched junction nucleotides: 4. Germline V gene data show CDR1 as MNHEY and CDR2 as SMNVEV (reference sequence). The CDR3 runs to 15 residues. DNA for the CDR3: TGTGCCAGCGGGACAGGGGGCGCGGGCAATCAGCCCCAGCATTTT. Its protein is CASGTGGAGNQPQHF.

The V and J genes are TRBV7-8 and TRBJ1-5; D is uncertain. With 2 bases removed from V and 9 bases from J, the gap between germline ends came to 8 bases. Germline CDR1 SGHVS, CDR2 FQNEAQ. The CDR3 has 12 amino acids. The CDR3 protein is CASSLQQGPQHF. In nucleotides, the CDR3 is TGTGCCAGCAGCTTACAACAAGGGCCCCAGCATTTT.

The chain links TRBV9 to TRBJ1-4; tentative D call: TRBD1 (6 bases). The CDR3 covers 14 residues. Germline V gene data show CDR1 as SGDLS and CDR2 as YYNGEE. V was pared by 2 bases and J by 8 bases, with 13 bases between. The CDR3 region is CASSVSTGSEKLFF. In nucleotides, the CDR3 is TGTGCCAGCAGCGTCAGTACAGGGAGCGAAAAACTGTTTTTT.

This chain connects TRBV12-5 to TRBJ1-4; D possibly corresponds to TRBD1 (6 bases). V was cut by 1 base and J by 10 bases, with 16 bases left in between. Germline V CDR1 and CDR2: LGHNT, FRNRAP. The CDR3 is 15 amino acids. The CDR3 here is CASGLGGQTGGKLFF. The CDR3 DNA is TGTGCTAGTGGTTTGGGTGGACAGACCGGTGGAAAACTGTTTTTT. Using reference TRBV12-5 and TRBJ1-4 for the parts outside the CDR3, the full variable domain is DARVTQTPRHKVTEMGQEVTMRCQPILGHNTVFWYRQTMMQGLELLAYFRNRAPLDDSGMPKDRFSAEMPDATLATLKIQPSEPRDSAVYFCASGLGGQTGGKLFFGSGTQLSVL.

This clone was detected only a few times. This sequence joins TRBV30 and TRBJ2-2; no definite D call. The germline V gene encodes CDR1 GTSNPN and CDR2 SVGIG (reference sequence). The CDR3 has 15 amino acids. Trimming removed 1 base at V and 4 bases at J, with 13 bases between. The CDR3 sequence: CAWSARIWFTGELFF. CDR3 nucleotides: TGTGCCTGGAGTGCCCGAATCTGGTTCACCGGGGAGCTGTTTTTT.

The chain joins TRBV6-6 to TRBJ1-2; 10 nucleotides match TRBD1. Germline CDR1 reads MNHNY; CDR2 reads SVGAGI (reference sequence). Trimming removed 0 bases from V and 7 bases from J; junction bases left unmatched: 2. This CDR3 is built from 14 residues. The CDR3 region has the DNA TGTGCCAGCAGTTACTCGGGACAGGGGTTTGGCTACACCTTC. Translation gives CASSYSGQGFGYTF.

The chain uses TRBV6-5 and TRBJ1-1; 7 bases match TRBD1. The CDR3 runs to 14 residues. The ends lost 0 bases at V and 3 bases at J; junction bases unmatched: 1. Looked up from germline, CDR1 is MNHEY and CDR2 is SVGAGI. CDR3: CASSYSGTDTEAFF. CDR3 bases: TGTGCCAGCAGTTACTCGGGGACAGACACTGAAGCTTTCTTT.

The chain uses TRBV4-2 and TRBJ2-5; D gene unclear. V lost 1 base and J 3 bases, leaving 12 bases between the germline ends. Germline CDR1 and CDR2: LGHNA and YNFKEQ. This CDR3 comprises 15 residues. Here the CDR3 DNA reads TGTGCCAGCAGCCAAGGCGGAGCAAGGGAAGAGACCCAGTACTTC. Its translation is CASSQGGAREETQYF.